Given below is one T cell receptor (beta chain) in context. The antigen remains undetermined. These data originate in a study of cytomegalovirus exposure and HLA in healthy donors. About the study: From 150 million to 200 million T cells, an earlier analysis saw roughly 100 million unique TCR beta sequences. Study observations and caveats: A few V segments could not be told apart, such as TRBV6-2 and TRBV6-3, and were left out.

It was with 60 Vbeta and 13 Jbeta primers that the PCR ran. Using immunoSEQ multiplex PCR, the repertoire was profiled, and TCRdb retains in-frame clones only, with some absent. The sample contains 77,000 or so clones, 60% to 80% of which appear only once. CDR1 is LNHDA, CDR2 SQIVND, per germline (reference sequence). V lost 1 base to trimming and J lost 0 bases; unmatched junction nucleotides: 6. The CDR3 contains 17 residues. This rearrangement joins TRBV19 to TRBJ1-1; 9 bases align to TRBD1. This receptor was obtained from a woman in her thirties or forties in good health and CMV-seronegative. The specimen was PBMCs. CDR3 sequence reads: CASSIGTGASVNTEAFF. CDR3 nucleotides: TGTGCCAGTAGTATAGGGACAGGGGCCTCCGTGAACACTGAAGCTTTCTTT.